This passage covers 2 T cell receptor beta chains from one sample sequenced in a study of follicular helper T cells after annual influenza vaccination. Clones were sequenced by immunoSEQ multiplex PCR, and TCRdb holds only the in-frame ones, with some missing. The sample consists of about 10,000 clones, 65% to 85% of them appearing once. Time point meaning: 2014-2015 season, 7 days after vaccination. The sample consisted of CXCR5+ CD38- circulating T follicular helper cells from blood, taken 7 days after influenza vaccination. Subset reported: circulating Tfh, non-naive CD4+CXCR5+PD-1+ (ICOS+CD38+ or ICOS-CD38-). The source of these receptors is an adult who received the influenza vaccine.

The genes are TRBV5-1 and TRBJ2-2; D is uncertain. The CDR3 contains 15 residues. V was clipped by 4 bases and J by 1 base, with 11 bases between them. Germline values: CDR1 SGHRS, CDR2 YFSETQ. The CDR3 loop reads CASSPPTGNTGELFF. In DNA form, the CDR3 reads TGCGCCAGCAGCCCCCCGACTGGGAACACCGGGGAGCTGTTTTTT.

The CDR3 coding sequence is TGTGCCAGCAGCTTAGCGGTGGGGGGAGTGGATAAGGTGAACACTGAAGCTTTCTTT. It is translated as CASSLAVGGVDKVNTEAFF. The chain carries TRBV7-9 and TRBJ1-1; TRBD1 might be the D (5 bases). The CDR3 length is 19 residues. Germline CDR1 SEHNR, CDR2 FQNEAQ (reference sequence). The V and J ends lost 0 bases and 0 bases respectively, with 20 bases between them.